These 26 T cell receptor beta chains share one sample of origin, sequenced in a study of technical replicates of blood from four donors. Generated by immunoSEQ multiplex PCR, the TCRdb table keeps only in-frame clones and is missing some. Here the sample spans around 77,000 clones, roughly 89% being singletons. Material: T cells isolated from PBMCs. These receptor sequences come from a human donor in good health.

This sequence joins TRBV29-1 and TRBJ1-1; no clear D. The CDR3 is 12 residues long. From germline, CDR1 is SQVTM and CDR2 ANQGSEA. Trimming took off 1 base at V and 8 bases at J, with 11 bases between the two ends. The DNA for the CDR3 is TGCAGCGTTGAAGCCAGTTATATCGAAGCTTTCTTT. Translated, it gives CSVEASYIEAFF.

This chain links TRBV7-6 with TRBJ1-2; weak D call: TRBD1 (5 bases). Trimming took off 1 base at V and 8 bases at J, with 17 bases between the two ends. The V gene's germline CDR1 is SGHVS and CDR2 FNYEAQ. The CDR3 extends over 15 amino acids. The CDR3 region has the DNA TGTGCCAGCAGCTTAGAGGGAACAGCTGCAGGGGGCTACACCTTC. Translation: CASSLEGTAAGGYTF.

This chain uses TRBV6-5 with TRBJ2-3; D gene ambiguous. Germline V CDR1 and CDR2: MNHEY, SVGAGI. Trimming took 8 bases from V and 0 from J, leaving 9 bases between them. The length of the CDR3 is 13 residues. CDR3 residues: CASYSMSTDTQYF. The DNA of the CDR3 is TGTGCCAGCTATAGCATGAGCACAGATACGCAGTATTTT.

The CDR3 sequence is CAIGERGNEKLFF. The CDR3 DNA follows: TGTGCCATCGGAGAAAGGGGGAATGAAAAACTGTTTTTT. The chain recombines TRBV10-3 with TRBJ1-4, with a tentative D call TRBD1 (6 bases). The ends were cut back, 8 bases at V and 5 bases at J, with 12 bases in the middle. The germline V gene encodes CDR1 ENHRY and CDR2 SYGVKD. This CDR3 region has 13 residues.

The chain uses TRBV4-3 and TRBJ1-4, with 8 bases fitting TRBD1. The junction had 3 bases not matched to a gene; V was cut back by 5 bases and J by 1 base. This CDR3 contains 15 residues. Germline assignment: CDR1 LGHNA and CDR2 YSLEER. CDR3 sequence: CASSRQGQTNEKLFF. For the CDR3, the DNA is TGCGCCAGCAGCAGACAGGGGCAAACTAATGAAAAACTGTTTTTT.

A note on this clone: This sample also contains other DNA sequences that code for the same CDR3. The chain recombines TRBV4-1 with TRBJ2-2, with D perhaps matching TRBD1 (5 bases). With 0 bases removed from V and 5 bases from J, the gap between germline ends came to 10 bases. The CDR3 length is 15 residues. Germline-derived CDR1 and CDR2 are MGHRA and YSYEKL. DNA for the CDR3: TGCGCCAGCAGCCAAGAGGCAGGGCTAACCGGGGAGCTGTTTTTT. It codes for CASSQEAGLTGELFF.

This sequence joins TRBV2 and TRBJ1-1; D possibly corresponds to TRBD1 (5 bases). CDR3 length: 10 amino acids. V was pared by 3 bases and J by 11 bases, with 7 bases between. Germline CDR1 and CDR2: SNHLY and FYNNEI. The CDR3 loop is CASSDRVAFF. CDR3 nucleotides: TGTGCCAGCAGTGACAGGGTGGCTTTCTTT.

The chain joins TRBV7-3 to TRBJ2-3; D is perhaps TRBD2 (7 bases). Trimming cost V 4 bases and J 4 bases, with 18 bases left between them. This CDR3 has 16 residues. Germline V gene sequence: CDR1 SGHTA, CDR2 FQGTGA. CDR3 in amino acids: CASSSLGGGGADTQYF. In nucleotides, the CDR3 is TGTGCCAGCAGCTCCCTTGGGGGAGGGGGAGCAGATACGCAGTATTTT.

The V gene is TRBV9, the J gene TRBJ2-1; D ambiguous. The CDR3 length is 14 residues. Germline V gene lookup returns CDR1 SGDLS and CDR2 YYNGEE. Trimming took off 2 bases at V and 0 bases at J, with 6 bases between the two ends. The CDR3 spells CASSVRSSYNEQFF. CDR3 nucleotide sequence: TGTGCCAGCAGCGTTAGAAGCTCCTACAATGAGCAGTTCTTC.

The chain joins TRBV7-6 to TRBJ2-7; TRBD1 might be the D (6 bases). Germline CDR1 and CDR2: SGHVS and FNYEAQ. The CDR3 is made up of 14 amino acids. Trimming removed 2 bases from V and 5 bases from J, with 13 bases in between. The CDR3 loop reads CASSLLTGSHEQYF. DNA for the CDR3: TGTGCCAGCAGCTTATTAACAGGGAGTCACGAGCAGTACTTC.

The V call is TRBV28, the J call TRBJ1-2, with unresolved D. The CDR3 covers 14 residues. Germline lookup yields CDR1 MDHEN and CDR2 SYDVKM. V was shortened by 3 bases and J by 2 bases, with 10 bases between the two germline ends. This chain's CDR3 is CASSLIGENYGYTF. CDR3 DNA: TGTGCCAGCAGTTTGATCGGGGAGAACTATGGCTACACCTTC.

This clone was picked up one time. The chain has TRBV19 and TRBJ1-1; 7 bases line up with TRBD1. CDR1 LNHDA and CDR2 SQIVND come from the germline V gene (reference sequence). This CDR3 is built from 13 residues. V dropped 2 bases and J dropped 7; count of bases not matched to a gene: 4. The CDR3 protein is CASSIIGDSEAFF. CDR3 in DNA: TGTGCCAGTAGTATAATAGGGGACAGTGAAGCTTTCTTT. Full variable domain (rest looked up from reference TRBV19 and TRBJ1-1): DGGITQSPKYLFRKEGQNVTLSCEQNLNHDAMYWYRQDPGQGLRLIYYSQIVNDFQKGDIAEGYSVSREKKESFPLTVTSAQKNPTAFYLCASSIIGDSEAFFGQGTRLTVV.

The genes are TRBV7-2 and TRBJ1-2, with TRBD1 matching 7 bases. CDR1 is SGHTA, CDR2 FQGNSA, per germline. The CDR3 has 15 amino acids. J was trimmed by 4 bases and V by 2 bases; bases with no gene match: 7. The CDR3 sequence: CASSLQGDEPYGYTF. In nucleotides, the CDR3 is TGTGCCAGCAGCTTACAGGGGGATGAACCCTATGGCTACACCTTC.

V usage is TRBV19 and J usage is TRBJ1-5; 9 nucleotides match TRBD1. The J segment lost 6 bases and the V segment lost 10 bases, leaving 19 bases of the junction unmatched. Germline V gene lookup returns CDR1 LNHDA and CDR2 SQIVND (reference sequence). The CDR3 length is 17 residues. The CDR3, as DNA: TGTGCCAATAGAGAACTTGGGGGGACAGGGCGCCCTCAGCCCCAGCATTTT. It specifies CANRELGGTGRPQPQHF.

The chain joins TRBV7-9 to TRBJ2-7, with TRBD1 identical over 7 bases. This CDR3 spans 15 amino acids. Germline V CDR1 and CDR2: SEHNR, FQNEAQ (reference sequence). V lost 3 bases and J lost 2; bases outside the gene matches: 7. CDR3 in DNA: TGTGCCAGCAGCTTTTTCCTCGGGACAGCCTACGAGCAGTACTTC. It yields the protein CASSFFLGTAYEQYF.

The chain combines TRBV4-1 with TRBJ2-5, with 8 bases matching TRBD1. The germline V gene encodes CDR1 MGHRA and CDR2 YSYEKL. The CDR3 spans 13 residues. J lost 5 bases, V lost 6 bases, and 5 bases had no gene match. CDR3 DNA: TGCGCCAGCAGAAAGACAGGGGACGAGACCCAGTACTTC. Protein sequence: CASRKTGDETQYF.

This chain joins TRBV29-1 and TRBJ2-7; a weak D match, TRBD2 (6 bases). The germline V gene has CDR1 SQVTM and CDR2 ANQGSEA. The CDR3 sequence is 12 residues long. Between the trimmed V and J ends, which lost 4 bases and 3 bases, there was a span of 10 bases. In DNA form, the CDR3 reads TGCAGCGTTGCAGAGGGAGGCTACGAGCAGTACTTC. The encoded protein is CSVAEGGYEQYF.

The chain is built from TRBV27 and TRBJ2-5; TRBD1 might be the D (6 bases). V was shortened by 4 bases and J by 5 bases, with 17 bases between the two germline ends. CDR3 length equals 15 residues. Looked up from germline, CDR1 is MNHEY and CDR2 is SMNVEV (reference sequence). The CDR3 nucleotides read TGTGCCAGCAGTTCGACAGGTCTATATTTGGAGACCCAGTACTTC. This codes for CASSSTGLYLETQYF.

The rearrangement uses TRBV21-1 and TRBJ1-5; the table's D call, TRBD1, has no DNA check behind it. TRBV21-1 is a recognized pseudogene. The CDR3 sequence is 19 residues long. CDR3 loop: CASSKVLANRGNGNQPQHF. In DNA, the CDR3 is TGTGCCAGCAGCAAAGTTTTGGCGAACAGGGGTAATGGCAATCAGCCCCAGCATTTT.

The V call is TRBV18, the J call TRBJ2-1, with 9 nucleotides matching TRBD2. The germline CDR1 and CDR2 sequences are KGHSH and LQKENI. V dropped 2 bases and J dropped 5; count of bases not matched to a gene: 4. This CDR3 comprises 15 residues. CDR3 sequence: CASSPKREADNEQFF. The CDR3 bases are TGTGCCAGCTCACCAAAGCGGGAGGCCGACAATGAGCAGTTCTTC.

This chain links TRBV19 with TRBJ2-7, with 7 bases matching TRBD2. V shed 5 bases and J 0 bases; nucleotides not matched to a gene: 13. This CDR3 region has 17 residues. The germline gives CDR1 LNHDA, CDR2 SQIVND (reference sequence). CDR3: CASSPRGLDQTSYEQYF. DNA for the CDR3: TGTGCCAGTAGTCCCAGAGGACTAGACCAAACCTCCTACGAGCAGTACTTC.

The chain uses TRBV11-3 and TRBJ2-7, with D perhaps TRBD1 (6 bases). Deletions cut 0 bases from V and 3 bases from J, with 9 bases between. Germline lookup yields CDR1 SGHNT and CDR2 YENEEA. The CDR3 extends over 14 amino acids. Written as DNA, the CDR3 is TGTGCCAGCAGCTTAGATGGACAGATCTACGAGCAGTACTTC. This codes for CASSLDGQIYEQYF.

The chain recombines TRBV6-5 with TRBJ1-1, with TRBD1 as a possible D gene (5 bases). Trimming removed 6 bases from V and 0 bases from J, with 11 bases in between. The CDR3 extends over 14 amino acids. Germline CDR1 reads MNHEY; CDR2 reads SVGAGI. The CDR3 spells CASRGGVMNTEAFF. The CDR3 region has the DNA TGTGCCAGCAGGGGGGGGGTCATGAACACTGAAGCTTTCTTT.

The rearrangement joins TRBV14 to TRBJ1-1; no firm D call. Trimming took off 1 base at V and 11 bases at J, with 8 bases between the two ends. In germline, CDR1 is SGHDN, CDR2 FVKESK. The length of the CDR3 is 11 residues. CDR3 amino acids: CASSQAVSAFF. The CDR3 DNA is TGTGCCAGCAGCCAAGCCGTCTCCGCTTTCTTT.

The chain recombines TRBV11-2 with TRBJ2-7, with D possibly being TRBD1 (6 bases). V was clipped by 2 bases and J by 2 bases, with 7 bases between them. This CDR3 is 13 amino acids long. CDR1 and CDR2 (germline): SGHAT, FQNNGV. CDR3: CASSLNRAYEQYF. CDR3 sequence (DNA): TGTGCCAGCAGCTTAAACAGGGCCTACGAGCAGTACTTC.

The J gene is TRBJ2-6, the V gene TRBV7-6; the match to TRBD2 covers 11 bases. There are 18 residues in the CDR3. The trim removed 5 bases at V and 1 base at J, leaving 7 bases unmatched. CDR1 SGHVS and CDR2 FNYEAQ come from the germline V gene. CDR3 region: CASSELAGVPSGANVLTF. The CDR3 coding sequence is TGTGCCAGCAGCGAACTAGCGGGAGTCCCATCTGGGGCCAACGTCCTGACTTTC.